Reported below is one TCR beta chain. In this sample, this clonotype turned up a few times. The specificity of this receptor is unknown. Nothing much larger sits one base from this clone, and base qualities are not available. The CDR3, from cysteine to phenylalanine, totals 15 residues. Only the CDR3 region is kept as DNA, spanning 45 bases read in frame from base 1. V and J are truncated by 3 bases and 4 bases respectively, leaving an intervening sequence of 12 bases. As encoded in the germline V gene, CDR1 is LGHNA while CDR2 is YNFKEQ. Library construction relied on 5' RACE. Reads for this sample came from a NextSeq 500. In the TCR library protocol, unique molecular identifiers were attached to individual cDNA molecules to correct for PCR bias and sequencing error. Both TCR alpha and beta chains were sequenced, and tight co-correlation was observed between alpha and beta sequence abundances in each sample. As for the authors' bioinformatics: Decombinator V4 was used to annotate TCR sequences for V gene, J gene and CDR3. TCRs were defined as expanded if a significant change between any two time points was detected under a Poisson model with p below 0.0001. TCR abundances were normalised to the total number of TCRs sequenced per sample and expressed as counts per million. TRAV1-2 paired with TRAJ12, TRAJ20 or TRAJ33 defined MAIT TCRs, while TRAV10 paired with TRAJ18 defined iNKT TCRs. VDJdb, accessed on 1 November 2021, was searched for TCRs annotated for CMV, EBV and SARS-CoV-2, and TCRs annotated for more than one antigen were excluded. TCRdb applied fastp at Q25 and MiXCR to the public reads, then kept only in-frame beta chains. Duplicate CDR3 protein sequences are folded into a single record with the most common DNA and genes. It is TCRdb's table, rather than the study itself, that gives the V and J calls and clone size. The sample data list roughly 61,000 distinct CDR3 sequences, and less than 15% of these were observed just once. Approximately 9.4% of the sample lies in the top ten.

This sample was included in a study of early T cells in non-severe SARS-CoV-2 infection (dated by TCRdb to about 2021). About the full investigation: TCR sequencing used bulk RNA from unsorted whole blood, so alpha and beta chains could not be paired. The research as a whole found: VDJdb matching was skewed toward anti-spike CD8 responses and likely underestimated virus-specific expansions by missing private and CD4 specificities.

Set within a cohort of healthcare workers in London, UK, this nested case-control study involved weekly PCR testing of nasopharyngeal swabs along with blood sampling. Between 23 and 31 March 2020, the week of the UK lockdown, healthcare workers were enrolled and then followed up weekly for as long as 16 weeks. The rearranged chain carries TRBV4-2 and TRBJ2-2; the D segment could be TRBD2, given 5 matching bases. The receptor comes from an adult who was a healthcare worker with PCR-confirmed SARS-CoV-2 infection or an uninfected control (not recorded which). Sequences were derived from whole blood, sampled at baseline. The DNA sequence is given as TGTGCCAGCAGCCAGCCGGAGGATGTCACCGGGGAGCTGTTTTTT. Translated, this gives CASSQPEDVTGELFF.